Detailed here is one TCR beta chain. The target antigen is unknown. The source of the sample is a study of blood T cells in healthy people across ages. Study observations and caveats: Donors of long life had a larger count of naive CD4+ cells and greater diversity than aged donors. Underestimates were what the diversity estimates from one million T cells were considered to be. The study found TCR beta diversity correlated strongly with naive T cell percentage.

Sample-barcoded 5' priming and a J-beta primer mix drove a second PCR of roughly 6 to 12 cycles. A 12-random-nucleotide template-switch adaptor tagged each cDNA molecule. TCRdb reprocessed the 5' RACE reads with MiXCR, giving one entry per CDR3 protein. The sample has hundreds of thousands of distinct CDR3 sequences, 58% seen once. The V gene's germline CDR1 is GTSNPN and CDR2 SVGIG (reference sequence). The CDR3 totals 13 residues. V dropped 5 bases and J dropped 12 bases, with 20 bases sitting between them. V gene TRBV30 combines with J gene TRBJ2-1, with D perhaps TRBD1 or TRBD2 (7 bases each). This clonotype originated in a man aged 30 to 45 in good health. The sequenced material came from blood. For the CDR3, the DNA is TGTGCCTGGGGGCAGGGGGGGGGCGGACCGCAGTTCTTC. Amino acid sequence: CAWGQGGGGPQFF.